This TCR beta chain emerged from a study of T cell responses to AZD1222 COVID-19 vaccine. The study's findings and limits: Repertoire sampling happened only post peak T cell response. Only 5 or 6 individuals given AZD1222 were seropositive at baseline.

With respect to this clone: What it recognizes is unknown.

Germline loops: CDR1 DFQATT, CDR2 SNEGSKA (reference sequence). The V segment lost 3 bases and the J segment 2 bases; nucleotides outside the gene matches: 10. The CDR3 extends over 16 amino acids. Profiling relied on immunoSEQ multiplex PCR, and the TCRdb table lists in-frame clones only, not all of them. The table lists about 150,000 clones, about 89% of them singletons, with approximately 3.6% in the top ten. The TCR sequence derives from an adult who received the AZD1222 COVID-19 vaccine. The source was peripheral blood, collected 28 days after the second AZD1222 dose. V and J are TRBV20-1 and TRBJ2-3; TRBD2 matches at 8 bases. CDR3 nucleotides: TGCAGTGCTAGTCGCGGGAGCGGGGGCCTCACAGATACGCAGTATTTT. Its translation is CSASRGSGGLTDTQYF.